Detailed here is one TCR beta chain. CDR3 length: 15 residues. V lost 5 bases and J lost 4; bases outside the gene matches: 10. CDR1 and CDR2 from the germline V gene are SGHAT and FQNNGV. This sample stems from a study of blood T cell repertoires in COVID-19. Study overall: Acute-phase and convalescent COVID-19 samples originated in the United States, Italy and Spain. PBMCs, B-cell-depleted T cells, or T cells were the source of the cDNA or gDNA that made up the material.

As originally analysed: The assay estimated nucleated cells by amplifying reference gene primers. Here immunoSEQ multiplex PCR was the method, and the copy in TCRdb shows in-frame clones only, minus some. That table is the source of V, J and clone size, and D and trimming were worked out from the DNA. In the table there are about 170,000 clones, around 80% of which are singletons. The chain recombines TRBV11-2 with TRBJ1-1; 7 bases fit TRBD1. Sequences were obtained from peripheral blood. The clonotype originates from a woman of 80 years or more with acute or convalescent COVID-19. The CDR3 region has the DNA TGTGCCAGCAGCCCCCGGACAGGACCTGGCACTGAAGCTTTCTTT. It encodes CASSPRTGPGTEAFF.